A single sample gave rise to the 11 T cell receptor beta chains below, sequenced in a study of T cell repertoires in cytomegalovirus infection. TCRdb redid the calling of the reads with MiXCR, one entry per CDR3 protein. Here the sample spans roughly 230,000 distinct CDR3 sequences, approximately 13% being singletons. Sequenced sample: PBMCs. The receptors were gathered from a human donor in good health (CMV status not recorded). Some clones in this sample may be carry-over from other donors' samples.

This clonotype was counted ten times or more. The CDR3 DNA sequence: TGTGCCAGTAGTCCCCTGGATGGCCGCAATCAGCCCCAGCATTTT. Its protein product is CASSPLDGRNQPQHF. The chain combines TRBV19 with TRBJ1-5, with D unclear. V was shortened by 5 bases and J by 2 bases, with 13 bases between the two germline ends. The CDR3 is 15 amino acids. Per germline, CDR1 LNHDA and CDR2 SQIVND (reference sequence).

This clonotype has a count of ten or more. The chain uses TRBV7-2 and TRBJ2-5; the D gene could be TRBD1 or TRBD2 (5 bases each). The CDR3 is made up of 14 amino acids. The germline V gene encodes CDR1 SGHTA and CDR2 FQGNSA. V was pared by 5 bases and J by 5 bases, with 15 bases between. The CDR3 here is CASSPQSREETQYF. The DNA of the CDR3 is TGTGCCAGCAGCCCCCAAAGCAGGGAGGAGACCCAGTACTTC.

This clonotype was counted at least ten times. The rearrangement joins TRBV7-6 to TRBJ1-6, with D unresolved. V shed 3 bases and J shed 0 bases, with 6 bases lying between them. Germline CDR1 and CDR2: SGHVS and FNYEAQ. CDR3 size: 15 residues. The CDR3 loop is CASSFESSYNSPLHF. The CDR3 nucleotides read TGTGCCAGCAGCTTTGAGAGCTCCTATAATTCACCCCTCCACTTT.

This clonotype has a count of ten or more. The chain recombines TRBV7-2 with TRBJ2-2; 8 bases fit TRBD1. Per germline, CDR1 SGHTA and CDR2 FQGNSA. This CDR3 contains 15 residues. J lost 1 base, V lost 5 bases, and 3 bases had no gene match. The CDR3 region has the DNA TGTGCCAGCAGCGACGGACAGGGGAACACCGGGGAGCTGTTTTTT. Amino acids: CASSDGQGNTGELFF.

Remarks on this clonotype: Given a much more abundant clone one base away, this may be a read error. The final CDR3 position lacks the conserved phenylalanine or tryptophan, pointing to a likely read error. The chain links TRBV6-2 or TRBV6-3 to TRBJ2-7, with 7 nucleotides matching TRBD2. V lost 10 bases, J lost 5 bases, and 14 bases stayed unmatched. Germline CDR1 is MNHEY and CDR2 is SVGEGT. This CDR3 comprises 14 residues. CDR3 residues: CATTDRRESDEQYS. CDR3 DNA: TGTGCCACAACCGACCGGCGGGAGAGTGACGAGCAGTACTCC.

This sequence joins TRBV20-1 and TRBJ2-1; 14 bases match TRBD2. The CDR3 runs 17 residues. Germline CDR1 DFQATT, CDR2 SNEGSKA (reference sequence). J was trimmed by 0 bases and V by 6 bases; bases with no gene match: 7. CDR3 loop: CSALGLAGELSYNEQFF. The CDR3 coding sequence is TGCAGTGCGCTGGGACTAGCGGGAGAGCTCTCCTACAATGAGCAGTTCTTC.

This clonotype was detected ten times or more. CDR3 loop: CASSPRGGTTDTQYF. CDR3 in DNA: TGTGCCAGCAGCCCCCGGGGCGGAACCACAGATACGCAGTATTTT. The chain employs TRBV7-8 and TRBJ2-3; D possibly uses TRBD1 or TRBD2 (5 bases each). CDR1 is SGHVS and CDR2 is FQNEAQ in the germline V gene. Trimming took off 5 bases at V and 2 bases at J, with 14 bases between the two ends. This CDR3 spans 15 amino acids.

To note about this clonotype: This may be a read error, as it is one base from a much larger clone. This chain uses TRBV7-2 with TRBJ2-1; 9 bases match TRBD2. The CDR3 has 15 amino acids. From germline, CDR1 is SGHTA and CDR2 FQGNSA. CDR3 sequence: CASSFTGLADNDQFF. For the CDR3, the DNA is TGTGCCAGCAGCTTCACGGGACTAGCAGACAATGATCAGTTCTTC.

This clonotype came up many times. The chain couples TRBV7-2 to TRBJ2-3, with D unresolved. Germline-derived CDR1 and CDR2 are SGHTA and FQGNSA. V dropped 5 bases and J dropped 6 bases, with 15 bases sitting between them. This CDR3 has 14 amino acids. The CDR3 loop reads CASSGGPPPDTQYF. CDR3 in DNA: TGTGCCAGCAGCGGCGGACCACCGCCGGATACGCAGTATTTT. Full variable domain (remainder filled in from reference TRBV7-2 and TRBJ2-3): GAGVSQSPSNKVTEKGKDVELRCDPISGHTALYWYRQSLGQGLEFLIYFQGNSAPDKSGLPSDRFSAERTGGSVSTLTIQRTQQEDSAVYLCASSGGPPPDTQYFGPGTRLTVL.

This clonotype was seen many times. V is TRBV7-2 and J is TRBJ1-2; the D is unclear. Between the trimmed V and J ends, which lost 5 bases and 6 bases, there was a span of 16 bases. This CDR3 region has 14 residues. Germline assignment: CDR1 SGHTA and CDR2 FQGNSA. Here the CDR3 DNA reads TGTGCCAGCAGCACAAGACGTCCCAGCGATGGCTACACCTTC. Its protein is CASSTRRPSDGYTF.

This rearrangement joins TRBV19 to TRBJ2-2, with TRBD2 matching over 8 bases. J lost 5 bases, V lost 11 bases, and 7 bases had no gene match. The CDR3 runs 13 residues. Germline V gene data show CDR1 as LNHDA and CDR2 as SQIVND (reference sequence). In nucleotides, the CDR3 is TGTGCCGGCAAGACTAGCGAAACCGGGGAGCTGTTTTTT. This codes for CAGKTSETGELFF.